This T cell receptor beta chain stems from a study of regulatory T cells in long-lasting Graves disease. Study-level points and caveats: Among persistent patients, a larger number of public clonotypes were shared (over 2,500) than among newly diagnosed patients (about 970). Patients with persistent disease showed a bias toward TRBV28, TRBJ1-2 and TRBJ2-5.

With 1 base removed from V and 3 bases from J, the gap between germline ends came to 8 bases. This CDR3 is 13 amino acids long. The V gene's germline CDR1 is SGHDT and CDR2 YYEEEE. This clonotype was detected many times. Its antigen is undetermined. According to the study, TCR beta libraries were built with iRepertoire HTBI primers and CDR3-region Arm-PCR. TCRdb recomputed calls from the multiplex PCR reads with MiXCR, one row per CDR3 protein. The table lists 410,000 or so distinct CDR3 sequences, 15% of them singletons. The time point was: newly diagnosed GD, antithyroid drugs for less than 3 months. Researchers made the TCR library from RNA that was extracted from PBMCs. This same sample was also part of a study on T cells in Graves' hyperthyroidism and ophthalmopathy. As that report states: Patients having uncontrolled infection, another autoimmune disease, pregnancy or lactation were not included. Ophthalmopathy was predicted by the model a median of about 6.5 months ahead of onset.

The source was peripheral blood mononuclear cells (PBMCs), collected at new diagnosis, from a patient treated with antithyroid drugs. The V call is TRBV5-6, the J call TRBJ2-7; D is unresolved. The TCR comes from a woman in her 30s with Graves disease. The CDR3 DNA reads as TGTGCCAGCAGCTTGACTGGCCGCTACGAGCAGTACTTC. Its protein product is CASSLTGRYEQYF.